The entry below describes one TCR beta chain. CDR3 size: 12 residues. V was clipped by 3 bases and J by 11 bases, with 11 bases between them. The germline gives CDR1 LNHDA, CDR2 SQIVND (reference sequence). Seattle patients were enrolled while actively infected and followed longitudinally. This table comes from immunoSEQ multiplex PCR, and its TCRdb copy is limited to in-frame clones, with some not included. The sample lists roughly 60,000 clones, around 83% occurring once. This sample is part of a study of blood T cell repertoires in COVID-19. Sequencing used peripheral blood. The sequence came from a man between 50 and 59 years old with COVID-19, enrolled during active disease. The V call is TRBV19, the J call TRBJ1-5; TRBD1 might be the D (5 bases). CDR3 amino acids: CASSIGAGSQHF. The CDR3 region has the DNA TGTGCCAGTAGTATCGGAGCAGGGTCCCAGCATTTT. The entire variable domain, with the rest obtained from reference TRBV19 and TRBJ1-5, is as follows: DGGITQSPKYLFRKEGQNVTLSCEQNLNHDAMYWYRQDPGQGLRLIYYSQIVNDFQKGDIAEGYSVSREKKESFPLTVTSAQKNPTAFYLCASSIGAGSQHFGDGTRLSIL.